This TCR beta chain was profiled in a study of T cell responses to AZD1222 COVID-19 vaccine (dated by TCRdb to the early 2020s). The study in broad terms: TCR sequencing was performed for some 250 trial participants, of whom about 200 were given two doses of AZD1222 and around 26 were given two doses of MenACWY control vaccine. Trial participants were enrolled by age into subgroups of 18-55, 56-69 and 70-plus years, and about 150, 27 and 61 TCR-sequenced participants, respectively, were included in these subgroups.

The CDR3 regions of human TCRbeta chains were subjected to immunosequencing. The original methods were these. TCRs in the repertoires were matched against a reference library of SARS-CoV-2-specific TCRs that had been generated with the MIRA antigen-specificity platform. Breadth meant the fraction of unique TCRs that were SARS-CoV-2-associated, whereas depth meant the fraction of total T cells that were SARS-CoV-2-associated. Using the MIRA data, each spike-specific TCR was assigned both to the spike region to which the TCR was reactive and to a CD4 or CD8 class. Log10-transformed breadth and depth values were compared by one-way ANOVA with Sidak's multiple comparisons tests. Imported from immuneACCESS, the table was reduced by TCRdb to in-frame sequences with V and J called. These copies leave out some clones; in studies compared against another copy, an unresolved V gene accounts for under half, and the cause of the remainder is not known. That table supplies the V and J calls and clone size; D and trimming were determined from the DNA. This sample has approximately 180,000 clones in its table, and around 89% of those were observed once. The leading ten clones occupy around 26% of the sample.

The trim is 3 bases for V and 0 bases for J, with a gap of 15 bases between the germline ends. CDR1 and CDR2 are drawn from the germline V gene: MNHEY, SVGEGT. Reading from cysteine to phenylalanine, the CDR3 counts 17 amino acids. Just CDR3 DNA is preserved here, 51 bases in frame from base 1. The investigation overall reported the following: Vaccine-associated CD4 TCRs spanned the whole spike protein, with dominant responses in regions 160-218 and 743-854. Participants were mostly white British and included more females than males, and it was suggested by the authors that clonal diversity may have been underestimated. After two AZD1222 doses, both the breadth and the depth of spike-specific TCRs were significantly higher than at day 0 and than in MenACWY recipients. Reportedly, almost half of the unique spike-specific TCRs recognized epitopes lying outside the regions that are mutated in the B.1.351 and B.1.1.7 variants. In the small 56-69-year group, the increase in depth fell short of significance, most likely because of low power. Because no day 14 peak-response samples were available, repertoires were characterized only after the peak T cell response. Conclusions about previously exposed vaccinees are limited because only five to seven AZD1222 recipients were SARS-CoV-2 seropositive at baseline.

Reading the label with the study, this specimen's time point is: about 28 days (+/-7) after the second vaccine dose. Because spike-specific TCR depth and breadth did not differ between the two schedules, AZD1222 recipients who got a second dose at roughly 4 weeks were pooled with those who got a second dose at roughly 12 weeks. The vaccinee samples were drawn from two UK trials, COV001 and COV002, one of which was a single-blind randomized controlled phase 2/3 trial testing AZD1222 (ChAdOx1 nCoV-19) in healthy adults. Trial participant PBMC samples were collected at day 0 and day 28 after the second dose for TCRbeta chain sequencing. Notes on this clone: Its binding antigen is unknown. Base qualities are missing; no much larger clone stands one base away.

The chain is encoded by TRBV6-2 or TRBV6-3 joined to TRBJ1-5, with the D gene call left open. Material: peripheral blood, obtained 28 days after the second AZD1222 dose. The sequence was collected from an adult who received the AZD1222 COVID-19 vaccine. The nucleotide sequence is TGTGCCAGCAGTTATCCCGGAGGAGCATATAGCAATCAGCCCCAGCATTTT. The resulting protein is CASSYPGGAYSNQPQHF.